The present T cell receptor beta chain was sequenced within a study of CD8+ T cells in alopecia areata. cDNA reverse transcribed from extracted RNA served as the sequencing template. Some clones are missing from TCRdb's copy, which holds only in-frame ones; the method was immunoSEQ multiplex PCR. The sample holds 90,000 to 150,000 clones, 50% to 75% seen once. Sample treatment: oral pan-JAK inhibitor, 5-10 mg twice daily. Germline values: CDR1 MNHEY, CDR2 SVGAGI. The CDR3 has 13 amino acids. Trimming stripped 0 bases from V and 3 bases from J, with 6 bases between. This clonotype was sampled from a human donor with alopecia areata. The material was CD8+ T cells sorted from blood, obtained at week 4, from a patient treated with tofacitinib. The V and J genes are TRBV6-5 and TRBJ2-7; D is unclear. The CDR3 nucleotides read TGTGCCAGCAGTTACTCGGCAGACTACGAGCAGTACTTC. This gives the protein CASSYSADYEQYF.